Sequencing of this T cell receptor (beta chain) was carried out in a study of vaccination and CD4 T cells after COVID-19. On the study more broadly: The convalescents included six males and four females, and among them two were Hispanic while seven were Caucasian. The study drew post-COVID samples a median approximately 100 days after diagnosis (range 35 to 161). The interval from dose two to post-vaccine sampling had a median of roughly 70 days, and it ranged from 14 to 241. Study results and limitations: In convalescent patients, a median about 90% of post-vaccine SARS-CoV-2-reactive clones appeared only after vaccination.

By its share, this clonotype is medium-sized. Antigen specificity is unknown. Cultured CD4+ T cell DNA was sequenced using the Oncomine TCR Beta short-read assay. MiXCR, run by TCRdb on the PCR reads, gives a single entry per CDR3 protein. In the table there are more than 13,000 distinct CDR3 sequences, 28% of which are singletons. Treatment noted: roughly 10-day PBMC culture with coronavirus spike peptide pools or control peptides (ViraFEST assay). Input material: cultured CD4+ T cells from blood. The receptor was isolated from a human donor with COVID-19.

CDR3 bases: TGTGCCAGCAGTAGCTCAGGCAGGGGAGCTGGCTACACCTTC. As protein: CASSSSGRGAGYTF. The chain uses TRBV2 and TRBJ1-2, with D perhaps matching TRBD1 (6 bases). V was cut by 5 bases and J by 7 bases, with 17 bases left in between. Per germline, CDR1 SNHLY and CDR2 FYNNEI. The CDR3 is made up of 14 amino acids. Full variable domain (remainder filled in from reference TRBV2 and TRBJ1-2): EPEVTQTPSHQVTQMGQEVILRCVPISNHLYFYWYRQILGQKVEFLVSFYNNEISEKSEIFDDQFSVERPDGSNFTLKIRSTKLEDSAMYFCASSSSGRGAGYTFGSGTRLTVV.